This T cell receptor beta chain was observed in a study of T cell responses to AZD1222 COVID-19 vaccine. About the research overall: Samples with a second dose at about 4 or about 12 weeks were pooled together. Study results and limitations: Spike-specific TCR breadth and depth went up after people got two AZD1222 doses. Repertoires were obtained solely post-peak T cell response. There were mostly white British donors and more females than males, and clonal diversity was possibly underestimated.

Data came from immunoSEQ multiplex PCR; TCRdb stores just in-frame clones and leaves some out. The repertoire has tens of thousands of clones, about 85% of them found once; the top ten carry around 3.9%. Turning to this clone: Antigen unknown.

The TCR comes from an adult in good health. This material consisted of peripheral blood, taken on day 0 of AZD1222 vaccination.

In DNA form, the CDR3 reads TGTGCCAGCAGCGGGGGACCGGGACTATCCTACGAGCAGTACTTC. This codes for CASSGGPGLSYEQYF. This chain uses TRBV5-6 with TRBJ2-7, with 7 nucleotides matching TRBD2. CDR1 and CDR2 (germline): SGHDT, YYEEEE. With V trimmed by 4 bases and J by 1 base, 8 bases remained unmatched. This CDR3 region has 15 residues.